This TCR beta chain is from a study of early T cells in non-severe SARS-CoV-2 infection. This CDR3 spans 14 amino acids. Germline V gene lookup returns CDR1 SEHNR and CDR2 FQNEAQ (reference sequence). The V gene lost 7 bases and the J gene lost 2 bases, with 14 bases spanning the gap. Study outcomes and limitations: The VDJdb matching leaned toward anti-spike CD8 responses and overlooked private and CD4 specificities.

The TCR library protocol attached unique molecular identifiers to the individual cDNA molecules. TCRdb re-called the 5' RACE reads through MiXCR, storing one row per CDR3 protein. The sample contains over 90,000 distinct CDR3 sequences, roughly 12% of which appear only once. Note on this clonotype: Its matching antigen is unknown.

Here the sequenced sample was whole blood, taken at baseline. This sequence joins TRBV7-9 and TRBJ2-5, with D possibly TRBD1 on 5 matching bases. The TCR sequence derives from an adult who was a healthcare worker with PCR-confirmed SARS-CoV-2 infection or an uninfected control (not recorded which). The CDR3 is CASTPSQGQETQYF. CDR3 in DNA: TGTGCCAGCACCCCCTCCCAGGGACAAGAGACCCAGTACTTC.